This T cell receptor beta chain was sequenced in a study of T-cell reconstitution after alpha-beta-depleted transplantation in children. Whole-study results and caveats: Several hundred expanded graft clones reportedly supplied alpha-beta T cells about two months after transplant.

The germline V gene encodes CDR1 MGHRA and CDR2 YSYEKL. This CDR3 comprises 17 residues. The V and J ends lost 2 bases and 7 bases, in that order; junction bases with no gene match: 14. There are a few counts of this clonotype. What it recognizes is unknown. Library preparation (for TCRbeta) was performed with unique molecular identifiers. Using its own MiXCR run on the PCR reads, TCRdb lists one record per CDR3 protein. Here the sample spans about 830,000 distinct CDR3 sequences, 15% to 20% being singletons. The V call is TRBV4-1, the J call TRBJ2-1, with 7 bases aligning to TRBD2. The sequencing used PBMCs, mostly from graft donor cells, collected 360 days after TCRalphabeta/CD19-depleted stem cell transplant. This sequence originates from a male patient younger than 18 who had a stem cell transplant for acute lymphoblastic leukemia, so the T cells may come from the graft donor. CDR3 region: CASSQIVRGVRGNEQFF. CDR3 sequence (DNA): TGCGCCAGCAGCCAAATTGTTCGTGGGGTGCGGGGGAATGAGCAGTTCTTC.